This T cell receptor beta chain was found in a study of cytomegalovirus exposure and HLA in healthy donors. Germline loops: CDR1 SGHTA, CDR2 FQGNSA. There are 17 residues in the CDR3. The junction had 11 bases not matched to a gene; V was cut back by 5 bases and J by 2 bases. This clone was detected only once. Clones were sequenced by immunoSEQ multiplex PCR, and TCRdb holds only the in-frame ones, with some missing. Here the sample spans tens of thousands of clones, roughly nine tenths being singletons. Sample: PBMCs. This TCR was recovered from a man aged 18 to 35 in good health and CMV-seronegative. The chain uses TRBV7-2 and TRBJ2-1, with TRBD2 identical over 8 bases. This CDR3 reads CASSPSWAAGAYNEQFF. The CDR3 DNA follows: TGTGCCAGCAGCCCTTCTTGGGCAGCGGGGGCCTACAATGAGCAGTTCTTC.